This T cell receptor (beta chain) was found in a study of T cell responses to AZD1222 COVID-19 vaccine. Overall study context: Timing groups of about 4 and about 12 weeks for second doses were pooled. Study-wide results and limits: Among spike-specific TCRs, nearly half reportedly target unmutated variant regions. Vaccine-related CD4 TCRs covered spike, predominating at 160-218 and 743-854.

This clone came up once. The target antigen is unknown. Here immunoSEQ multiplex PCR was the method, and the copy in TCRdb shows in-frame clones only, minus some. The profile shows some 140,000 clones, 91% of them singletons. CDR3 length: 13 residues. Trimming stripped 3 bases from V and 1 base from J, with 6 bases between. In germline, CDR1 is SGHAT, CDR2 FQDESV (reference sequence). The TCR was taken from an adult in good health. The chain uses TRBV11-1 and TRBJ1-1; D is unclear. The sample in question was peripheral blood, obtained on day 0 of AZD1222 vaccination. This chain's CDR3 is CASSLNQNTEAFF. The CDR3 DNA follows: TGTGCCAGCAGCTTGAATCAGAACACTGAAGCTTTCTTT.